This T cell receptor beta chain appears in the sequencing data of a study of blood T cell repertoires in COVID-19. The CDR3 is 12 amino acids. Germline assignment: CDR1 MNHEY and CDR2 SVGAGI. Trimming took 6 bases from V and 8 from J, leaving 13 bases between them. Some clones are missing from TCRdb's copy, which holds only in-frame ones; the method was immunoSEQ multiplex PCR. This sample yields some 290,000 clones, of which nearly 90% are seen a single time; around 0.98% belongs to the top ten. This TCR derives from a middle-aged woman with COVID-19, enrolled during active disease. The V call is TRBV6-5, the J call TRBJ1-2; D gene uncertain. The sequencing input was peripheral blood. The CDR3 bases are TGTGCCAGCAGAACAACTATTGAAGGCTACACCTTC. This sequence encodes CASRTTIEGYTF.